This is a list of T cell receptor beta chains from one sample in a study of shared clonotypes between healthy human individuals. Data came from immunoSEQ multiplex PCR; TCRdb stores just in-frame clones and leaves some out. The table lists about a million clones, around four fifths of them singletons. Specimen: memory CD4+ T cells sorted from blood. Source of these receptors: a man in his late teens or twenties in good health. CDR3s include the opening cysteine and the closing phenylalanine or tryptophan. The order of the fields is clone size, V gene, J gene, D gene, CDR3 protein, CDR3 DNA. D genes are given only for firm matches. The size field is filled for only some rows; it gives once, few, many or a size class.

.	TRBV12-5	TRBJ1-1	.	CASGLELGQWANTEAFF	TGTGCTAGTGGTTTGGAACTAGGACAGTGGGCGAACACTGAAGCTTTCTTT
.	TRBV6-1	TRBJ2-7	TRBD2	CASSAGVWSGEQYF	TGTGCCAGCAGCGCGGGGGTCTGGTCTGGTGAGCAGTACTTC
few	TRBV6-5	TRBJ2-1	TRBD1	CASRYRGQSYNEQFF	TGTGCCAGCAGATACAGGGGGCAATCCTACAATGAGCAGTTCTTC
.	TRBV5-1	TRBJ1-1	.	CASSPDSDTEAFF	TGCGCCAGCAGCCCGGACAGTGACACTGAAGCTTTCTTT
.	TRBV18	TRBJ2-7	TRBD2	CASSHRNAGGPRYEQYF	TGTGCCAGCTCGCACCGGAACGCGGGAGGGCCACGCTACGAGCAGTACTTC
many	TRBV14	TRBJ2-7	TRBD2	CASRRTSGRSSEQYF	TGTGCCAGCAGGCGGACTAGCGGGAGAAGTAGCGAGCAGTACTTC
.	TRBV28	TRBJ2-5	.	CASSLGLSRQETQYF	TGTGCCAGCAGTTTGGGTCTATCACGACAAGAGACCCAGTACTTC
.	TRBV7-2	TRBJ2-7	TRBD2	CASSLSAGGGAYEQYF	TGTGCCAGCAGCTTAAGTGCGGGAGGGGGGGCCTACGAGCAGTACTTC
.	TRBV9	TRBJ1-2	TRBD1	CASSVALTGGGGYTF	TGTGCCAGCAGCGTAGCTCTAACAGGGGGCGGTGGCTACACCTTC
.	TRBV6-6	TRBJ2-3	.	CASHPGLRTDTQYF	TGTGCCAGCCACCCGGGACTCCGCACAGATACGCAGTATTTT
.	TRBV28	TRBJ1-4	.	CASSLKPGPGYVRLFF	TGTGCCAGCAGCCTCAAGCCGGGCCCGGGGTATGTTAGACTGTTTTTT
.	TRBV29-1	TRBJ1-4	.	CSVLGGEKLFF	TGCAGCGTTCTAGGAGGAGAAAAACTGTTTTTT
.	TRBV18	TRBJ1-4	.	CASSESTNEKLFF	TGTGCCAGCTCAGAATCAACTAATGAAAAACTGTTTTTT
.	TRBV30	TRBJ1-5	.	CAWSVRWGPLYSNQPQHF	TGTGCCTGGAGTGTACGGTGGGGCCCCCTTTATAGCAATCAGCCCCAGCATTTT
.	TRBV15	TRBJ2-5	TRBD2	CATSSHGLAGGTTLFQYF	TGTGCCACCAGCTCCCACGGACTAGCGGGGGGGACCACGCTATTCCAGTACTTC
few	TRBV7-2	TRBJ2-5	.	CASRQGGQETQYF	TGTGCCAGCAGACAAGGAGGGCAAGAGACCCAGTACTTC
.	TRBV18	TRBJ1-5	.	CASSPAILEPQHF	TGTGCCAGCTCACCGGCGATTTTAGAGCCCCAGCATTTT
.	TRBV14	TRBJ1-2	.	CASSLGGSDYGYTF	TGTGCCAGCAGCCTCGGGGGCTCGGACTATGGCTACACCTTC
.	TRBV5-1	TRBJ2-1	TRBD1	CASSMGQGNRNEQFF	TGCGCCAGCAGCATGGGACAGGGGAACCGGAATGAGCAGTTCTTC
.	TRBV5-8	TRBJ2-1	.	CASSLAHTDNNEQFF	TGTGCCAGCAGCTTGGCTCATACAGATAACAATGAGCAGTTCTTC
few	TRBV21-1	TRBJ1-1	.	CASSSPAKGAFF	TGTGCCAGCAGCAGCCCAGCTAAGGGGGCTTTCTTT
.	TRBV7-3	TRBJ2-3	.	CASSLGFQGPDTQYF	TGTGCCAGCAGCTTGGGATTCCAGGGTCCAGATACGCAGTATTTT
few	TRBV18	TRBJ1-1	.	CASSPVKSGPVGTEAFF	TGTGCCAGCTCACCGGTCAAATCGGGCCCGGTGGGCACTGAAGCTTTCTTT
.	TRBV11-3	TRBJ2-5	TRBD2	CASSPTGLAGEETQYF	TGTGCCAGCAGCCCTACGGGACTAGCGGGAGAAGAGACCCAGTACTTC
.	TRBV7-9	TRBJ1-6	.	CASSLNSDNSPLHF	TGTGCCAGCAGCTTAAATTCAGATAATTCACCCCTCCACTTT
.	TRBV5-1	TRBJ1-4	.	CASSPGDSSEKLFF	TGCGCCAGCAGCCCCGGGGACTCCAGCGAAAAACTGTTTTTT
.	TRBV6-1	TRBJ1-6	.	CASSETDLWINSPLHF	TGTGCCAGCAGTGAGACCGACCTGTGGATCAATTCACCCCTCCACTTT
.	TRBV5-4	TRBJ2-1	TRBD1	CASSLPGTGVNEQFF	TGTGCCAGCAGCTTACCCGGGACAGGGGTTAATGAGCAGTTCTTC
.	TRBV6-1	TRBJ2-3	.	CASSETPWDTDTQYF	TGTGCCAGCAGTGAGACCCCTTGGGACACAGATACGCAGTATTTT
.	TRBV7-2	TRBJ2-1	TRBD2	CASTPSGGGNEQFF	TGTGCCAGCACCCCCTCGGGAGGGGGAAATGAGCAGTTCTTC
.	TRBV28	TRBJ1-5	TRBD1	CASMTGGSNQPQHF	TGTGCCAGCATGACAGGGGGAAGCAATCAGCCCCAGCATTTT
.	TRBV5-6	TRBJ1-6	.	CASSRPYNSPLHF	TGTGCCAGCAGCCGTCCCTACAATTCACCCCTCCACTTT
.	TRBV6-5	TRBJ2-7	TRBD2	CASSTLAGGRHEQYF	TGTGCCAGCAGTACCTTAGCGGGAGGGCGACACGAGCAGTACTTC
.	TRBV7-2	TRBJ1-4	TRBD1	CASRGQGANEKLFF	TGTGCCAGCCGGGGGCAGGGGGCTAATGAAAAACTGTTTTTT
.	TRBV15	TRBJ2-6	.	CATSRDASGANVLTF	TGTGCCACCAGCAGAGACGCGTCTGGGGCCAACGTCCTGACTTTC
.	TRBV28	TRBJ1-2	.	CASSLPLGYGYTF	TGTGCCAGCAGTTTACCGCTAGGCTATGGCTACACCTTC
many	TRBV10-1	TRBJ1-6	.	CASRDNNNSPLHF	TGCGCCAGCAGGGACAACAATAATTCACCCCTCCACTTT
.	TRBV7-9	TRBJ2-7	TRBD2	CASSLVSLAGEQEQYF	TGTGCCAGCAGCTTAGTATCCCTAGCGGGAGAGCAAGAGCAGTACTTC
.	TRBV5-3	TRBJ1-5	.	CARSLVRENQPQHF	TGTGCCAGAAGCCTGGTCAGGGAGAATCAGCCCCAGCATTTT
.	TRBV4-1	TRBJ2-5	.	CASSQDGLAIETQYF	TGCGCCAGCAGCCAAGATGGCCTAGCGATTGAGACCCAGTACTTC
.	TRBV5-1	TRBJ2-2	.	CASSLGPRAGNTGELFF	TGCGCCAGCAGCTTGGGGCCTAGAGCAGGGAACACCGGGGAGCTGTTTTTT
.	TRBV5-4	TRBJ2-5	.	CASTQDRQETQYF	TGTGCCAGCACCCAAGACAGGCAAGAGACCCAGTACTTC
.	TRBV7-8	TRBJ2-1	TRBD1	CASSQAWTGGFSNEQFF	TGTGCCAGCAGCCAGGCTTGGACAGGGGGATTTAGCAATGAGCAGTTCTTC
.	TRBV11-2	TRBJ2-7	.	CASSSSRGEREQYF	TGTGCCAGCAGCTCGAGCAGGGGGGAAAGGGAGCAGTACTTC
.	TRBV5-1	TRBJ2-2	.	CASLPIADTGELFF	TGCGCCAGCCTACCAATAGCGGACACCGGGGAGCTGTTTTTT
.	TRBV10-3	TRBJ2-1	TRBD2	CAITPASGYNEQFF	TGTGCCATCACACCGGCTAGCGGGTACAATGAGCAGTTCTTC
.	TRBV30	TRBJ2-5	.	CAWSPGGTSRQYF	TGTGCCTGGAGTCCAGGCGGAACCTCGAGGCAGTACTTC
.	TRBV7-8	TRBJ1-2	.	CASSLGEAYGYTF	TGTGCCAGCAGCTTAGGGGAGGCGTATGGCTACACCTTC
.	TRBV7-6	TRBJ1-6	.	CASSLQGGNSPLHF	TGTGCCAGCAGCCTACAGGGTGGGAATTCACCCCTCCACTTT
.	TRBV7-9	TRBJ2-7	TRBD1	CASSLGQGSYF	TGTGCCAGCAGCTTGGGACAGGGTTCGTACTTC
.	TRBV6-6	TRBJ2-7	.	CASSPLQGYEQYF	TGTGCCAGCAGTCCCTTACAGGGTTACGAGCAGTACTTC
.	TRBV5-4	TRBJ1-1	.	CASSFDGRWRAFF	TGTGCCAGCAGCTTTGACGGCCGTTGGAGAGCTTTCTTT
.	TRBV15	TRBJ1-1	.	CATSRDRTATEAFF	TGTGCCACCAGCAGAGACAGGACAGCTACTGAAGCTTTCTTT
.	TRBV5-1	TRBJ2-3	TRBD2	CASSLETSGWADTQYF	TGCGCCAGCAGCTTAGAGACTAGCGGGTGGGCAGATACGCAGTATTTT